The T cell receptor (beta chain) described here comes from a study of vaccination effects on CD4 cells after COVID-19. Produced via immunoSEQ multiplex PCR; TCRdb's table is partial and in-frame only. The sample lists about 8,100 clones; approximately 75% were seen once. Before sequencing took place, the ViraFEST assay used viral peptide pools to expand antigen-specific CD4+ T cells. Upon completion of more than 9 days in culture, CD4+ T cells were isolated. With respect to this clone: Its antigen remains unknown.

The CDR3 consists of 14 residues. Trimming left V 4 bases short and J 3 bases short, with 10 bases between. Germline V gene data show CDR1 as SGHRS and CDR2 as YFSETQ. The clonotype was recovered from a human donor who received a COVID-19 vaccine. This material consisted of CD4+ T cells from PBMCs cultured with HCoV-229E spike peptides, taken before COVID-19 vaccination. The V and J genes are TRBV5-1 and TRBJ2-2, with D perhaps matching TRBD1 or TRBD2 (6 bases each). Written as DNA, the CDR3 is TGCGCCAGCAGCGGGGGGCTGTACACCGGGGAGCTGTTTTTT. Protein: CASSGGLYTGELFF.